The entry that follows covers one TCR beta chain sequence. The target antigen is unknown. UMIs were added to TCR cDNA along with a universal primer site when it was made by 5'RACE template switching. TCRdb recomputed calls from the 5' RACE reads with MiXCR, one row per CDR3 protein. The sample carries 120,000 to 150,000 distinct CDR3 sequences, roughly 8% recorded once. This CDR3 spans 15 amino acids. V lost 6 bases, J lost 1 base, and 15 bases lay in between. The data were obtained in a study of T cells after yellow fever vaccination. General study results and limits: Post-booster repertoires contained most primary-vaccination clones again (approximately 97% CD4, 85% to 90% CD8). Some clonotypes, a small share, were shared between CD4 and CD8 compartments.

The V call is TRBV12-3 or TRBV12-4, the J call TRBJ2-5, with D perhaps assigned TRBD1 or TRBD2 (5 bases each). The sequence derives from a man younger than 45 who received the YFV17D yellow fever vaccine. The sample here was CD4+ T cells sorted from PBMCs, taken 5 days after the yellow fever booster vaccination. For the CDR3, the DNA is TGTGCCAGCAGCCCCATATCTGGGGGCCAAGAGACCCAGTACTTC. Protein product: CASSPISGGQETQYF.